The next 10 T cell receptor beta chains were all read from a single sample in a study of shared clonotypes between healthy human individuals. This table comes from immunoSEQ multiplex PCR, and its TCRdb copy is limited to in-frame clones, with some not included. The sample has over 400,000 clones, 90% to 96% seen once. The sequenced material came from naive CD4+ T cells sorted from blood. Subset noted: CD45RA+ positively selected. These receptors were taken from a woman aged 25 to 45 in good health.

The genes are TRBV19 and TRBJ2-2, with 10 bases identical to TRBD1. Germline V gene data show CDR1 as LNHDA and CDR2 as SQIVND (reference sequence). CDR3 length equals 17 residues. The V and J ends lost 7 bases and 7 bases, in that order; junction bases with no gene match: 15. Here the CDR3 DNA reads TGTGCCAGTACCGATTATCCGGGACAGGGGTTTGTCGGGGAGCTGTTTTTT. Translating it yields CASTDYPGQGFVGELFF.

V is TRBV2 and J is TRBJ2-7; 8 bases line up with TRBD1. The CDR3 has 15 residues. V dropped 6 bases and J dropped 1; count of bases not matched to a gene: 8. From germline, CDR1 is SNHLY and CDR2 FYNNEI. The chain's CDR3 is CASRGTGPDSYEQYF. The DNA for the CDR3 is TGTGCCAGCAGGGGGACAGGACCTGATTCCTACGAGCAGTACTTC. Filled out from reference TRBV2 and TRBJ2-7, the complete variable domain reads EPEVTQTPSHQVTQMGQEVILRCVPISNHLYFYWYRQILGQKVEFLVSFYNNEISEKSEIFDDQFSVERPDGSNFTLKIRSTKLEDSAMYFCASRGTGPDSYEQYFGPGTRLTVT.

The chain joins TRBV7-9 to TRBJ2-7; weak D call: TRBD1 (6 bases). With 3 bases removed from V and 5 bases from J, the gap between germline ends came to 14 bases. Germline lookup yields CDR1 SEHNR and CDR2 FQNEAQ (reference sequence). This CDR3 spans 14 amino acids. The CDR3 loop is CASSFTSGDNEQYF. DNA for the CDR3: TGTGCCAGCAGCTTTACTTCAGGGGACAACGAGCAGTACTTC.

This clone was counted once. The chain joins TRBV7-3 to TRBJ2-2, with 9 positions matching TRBD1. Per the germline V gene, CDR1 is SGHTA and CDR2 is FQGTGA. The V and J ends lost 3 bases and 6 bases, in that order; junction bases with no gene match: 8. CDR3 length equals 16 residues. The CDR3 bases are TGTGCCAGCAGCTTCACCGGGACAGGGATCGCCGGGGAGCTGTTTTTT. Translating it yields CASSFTGTGIAGELFF.

V gene TRBV18 combines with J gene TRBJ2-7; 14 nucleotides align to TRBD2. V was clipped by 4 bases and J by 4 bases; unmatched bases: 6. This CDR3 contains 16 residues. Looked up from germline, CDR1 is KGHSH and CDR2 is LQKENI. This chain's CDR3 is CASSLGTSGSLYEQYF. Here the CDR3 DNA reads TGTGCCAGCTCACTCGGGACTAGCGGGAGCTTGTACGAGCAGTACTTC.

The chain joins TRBV4-1 to TRBJ2-7, with D maybe TRBD2 (5 bases). Germline V gene lookup returns CDR1 MGHRA and CDR2 YSYEKL. This CDR3 is built from 15 residues. V shed 1 base and J shed 1 base, with 11 bases lying between them. The CDR3 DNA follows: TGCGCCAGCAGCCAAGCTAGCAGCCTATCCTACGAGCAGTACTTC. Translated: CASSQASSLSYEQYF.

The gene calls are TRBV2 and TRBJ2-4; the D is unclear. Trimming took 5 bases from V and 8 from J, leaving 19 bases between them. CDR3 size: 15 residues. The germline V gene encodes CDR1 SNHLY and CDR2 FYNNEI. The DNA of the CDR3 is TGTGCCAGCAGTACACGGACGGGCAGTCGTGACATTCAGTACTTC. It codes for CASSTRTGSRDIQYF.

The chain has TRBV6-6 and TRBJ2-7; 7 bases agree with TRBD2. Germline CDR1 MNHNY, CDR2 SVGAGI (reference sequence). This CDR3 has 15 residues. With V trimmed by 6 bases and J by 6 bases, 14 bases remained unmatched. The CDR3, as DNA: TGTGCCAGCAGCCCCAGCGGGGAGAGGATCGGCGAGCAGTACTTC. This codes for CASSPSGERIGEQYF.

This chain links TRBV29-1 with TRBJ2-1; D is ambiguous. The CDR3 covers 13 residues. The V end was cut by 4 bases, the J end by 7 bases, with 14 bases between. CDR1 and CDR2 from the germline V gene are SQVTM and ANQGSEA. CDR3 sequence: CSVAKGLGNEQFF. Written as DNA, the CDR3 is TGCAGCGTTGCTAAGGGCCTGGGGAATGAGCAGTTCTTC.

This clone was counted once. The chain joins TRBV4-2 to TRBJ2-1; TRBD2 matches 7 bases. V trimming: 1 base; J trimming: 4 bases; junction bases outside the gene matches: 7. Germline CDR1 LGHNA, CDR2 YNFKEQ. This CDR3 comprises 16 residues. Here the CDR3 reads CASSQVETSFYNEQFF. DNA for the CDR3: TGTGCCAGCAGCCAAGTCGAGACTAGCTTTTACAATGAGCAGTTCTTC.